The 29 T cell receptor beta chains in this list originate from one sample, sequenced in a study of T cells expressing NK-cell markers. TCRdb re-called the 5' RACE reads and catalogs CDR3 proteins one per entry, DNA excluded. Its table records approximately 440,000 distinct CDR3 sequences. Sequenced input: blood T cells: a sorted CD56 or NKG2C T cell subset, CD4+ or CD8+ T cells, or bulk PBMC T cells (not recorded which). The receptors were gathered from a woman between 45 and 60 years old in good health.

The rearrangement uses TRBV12-3 or TRBV12-4 and TRBJ2-5; TCRdb returns TRBD1, unconfirmable since there is no DNA. CDR3 size: 12 residues. This CDR3 reads CASSPTEETQYF.

The chain joins TRBV13 to TRBJ2-3; absent DNA, TCRdb's TRBD2 call cannot be checked. There are 15 residues in the CDR3. Germline CDR1 is PRHDT and CDR2 is FYEKMQ (reference sequence). The CDR3 reads CASRKAGGITDTQYF.

V gene TRBV6-6 combines with J gene TRBJ2-5; TCRdb's D call of TRBD2 is untestable without DNA. The CDR3 is 15 residues long. Germline V gene data show CDR1 as MNHNY and CDR2 as SVGAGI (reference sequence). This CDR3 reads CASSRTSGRVETQYF.

The chain is built from TRBV12-3 or TRBV12-4 and TRBJ1-6; TCRdb selects TRBD1, and the lack of DNA leaves this call unchecked. The CDR3 runs 12 residues. The chain's CDR3 is CASRRGPGALHF.

The chain couples TRBV6-1 to TRBJ1-5. Germline-derived CDR1 and CDR2 are MNHNS and SASEGT. CDR3 length equals 13 residues. The CDR3 is CASSEKTGTPQHF.

The chain employs TRBV24-1 and TRBJ2-4; TCRdb names TRBD1, which stays unverified in the absence of DNA. CDR1 is KGHDR, CDR2 SFDVKD, per germline. This CDR3 region has 14 residues. The CDR3 reads CATSDWRGSNIQYF.

The V call is TRBV2, the J call TRBJ2-7. From germline, CDR1 is SNHLY and CDR2 FYNNEI. The CDR3 consists of 15 residues. The chain's CDR3 is CASSALPNRLYEQYF.

The V gene is TRBV10-1, the J gene TRBJ1-2; the TCRdb call, TRBD1, lacks DNA for checking. Germline lookup yields CDR1 WNHNN and CDR2 SYGVQD (reference sequence). The CDR3 is 13 residues long. CDR3 amino acids: CAGPGQGAWGYTF.

The J gene is TRBJ2-6, the V gene TRBV27. Germline assignment: CDR1 MNHEY and CDR2 SMNVEV (reference sequence). The CDR3 loop spans 18 amino acids. The CDR3 protein is CASSSPRRGWSGANVLTF. Filled out from reference TRBV27 and TRBJ2-6, the complete variable domain reads EAQVTQNPRYLITVTGKKLTVTCSQNMNHEYMSWYRQDPGLGLRQIYYSMNVEVTDKGDVPEGYKVSRKEKRNFPLILESPSPNQTSLYFCASSSPRRGWSGANVLTFGAGSRLTVL.

The CDR3: CSANRDPGELFF. This chain uses TRBV20-1 with TRBJ2-2; TCRdb picks TRBD1, but there is no DNA to check that call. The germline V gene encodes CDR1 DFQATT and CDR2 SNEGSKA (reference sequence). The CDR3 is 12 amino acids.

The rearrangement uses TRBV7-9 and TRBJ1-4; TCRdb's D call of TRBD1 is untestable without DNA. This CDR3 is built from 15 residues. From germline, CDR1 is SEHNR and CDR2 FQNEAQ (reference sequence). This CDR3 is CASSLGTGENEKLFF.

V and J are TRBV4-1 and TRBJ1-2. CDR3 length equals 15 residues. Germline lookup yields CDR1 MGHRA and CDR2 YSYEKL. The chain's CDR3 is CASSQGPGEYYGYTF.

V gene TRBV5-1 combines with J gene TRBJ2-5; TCRdb reports TRBD1, a call that lacks DNA to check it against. The CDR3 spans 17 residues. Germline V lookup: CDR1 SGHRS, CDR2 YFSETQ. The chain's CDR3 is CASSLEKRDSPLETQYF.

V is TRBV7-9 and J is TRBJ2-1. Germline CDR1 is SEHNR and CDR2 is FQNEAQ (reference sequence). The length of the CDR3 is 14 residues. The CDR3 protein is CASSLVSSYNEQFF.

This sequence joins TRBV5-1 and TRBJ2-1; without DNA, the TCRdb call of TRBD1 cannot be checked. This CDR3 contains 12 residues. CDR1 and CDR2 (germline): SGHRS, YFSETQ. Here the CDR3 reads CASNPGLNEQFF.

The chain couples TRBV7-9 to TRBJ2-2; the TRBD1 assignment by TCRdb is unverifiable without DNA. CDR3 length equals 16 residues. Germline V CDR1 and CDR2: SEHNR, FQNEAQ (reference sequence). The CDR3 sequence is CASSLASATGPGELFF.

This chain joins TRBV5-5 and TRBJ1-2. The CDR3 contains 14 residues. Germline V CDR1 and CDR2: SGHKS, YYEKEE (reference sequence). The CDR3 protein is CASSGTGYGYGYTF.

The rearrangement joins TRBV7-9 to TRBJ1-2; checking the TCRdb D call of TRBD1 is not possible without DNA. The CDR3 is 13 residues long. Germline CDR1 SEHNR, CDR2 FQNEAQ (reference sequence). The chain's CDR3 is CASSSRQNYGYTF.

The chain combines TRBV6-6 with TRBJ1-2; as DNA is missing, the TRBD1 call by TCRdb cannot be tested. Germline assignment: CDR1 MNHNY and CDR2 SVGAGI (reference sequence). This CDR3 is built from 13 residues. CDR3 sequence: CASSYGTDYGYTF.

The chain carries TRBV25-1 and TRBJ2-1; the D call from TCRdb, TRBD1, cannot be confirmed without DNA. The CDR3 has 16 amino acids. The germline V gene has CDR1 MGHDK and CDR2 SYGVNS. CDR3 protein: CASSESGGTAYNEQFF.

The V gene is TRBV5-1, the J gene TRBJ2-6. This CDR3 spans 17 amino acids. Germline lookup yields CDR1 SGHRS and CDR2 YFSETQ. This CDR3 reads CASSLASGSSGANVLTF.

CDR3: CASSGGFFSNTEAFF. J is TRBJ1-1 and V is TRBV3-1; TCRdb's D gene call, TRBD1, goes unchecked for lack of DNA. CDR1 and CDR2 from the germline V gene are LGHDT and YNNKEL (reference sequence). The CDR3 length is 15 residues.

This chain connects TRBV29-1 to TRBJ2-3. The germline V gene encodes CDR1 SQVTM and CDR2 ANQGSEA. The CDR3 spans 13 residues. The CDR3: CSVEVLGTDTQYF.

The chain recombines TRBV14 with TRBJ1-3. CDR1 and CDR2 from the germline V gene are SGHDN and FVKESK. The CDR3 covers 14 residues. The CDR3 is CASSQEGIRNTIYF. Drawing the rest from reference TRBV14 and TRBJ1-3, the complete variable domain is EAGVTQFPSHSVIEKGQTVTLRCDPISGHDNLYWYRRVMGKEIKFLLHFVKESKQDESGMPNNRFLAERTGGTYSTLKVQPAELEDSGVYFCASSQEGIRNTIYFGEGSWLTVV.

V usage is TRBV5-1 and J usage is TRBJ2-7; checking the TCRdb D call of TRBD2 is not possible without DNA. This CDR3 is 14 amino acids long. Germline CDR1 and CDR2: SGHRS and YFSETQ. This CDR3 is CASSGGPAGYEQYF.

The rearrangement joins TRBV4-2 to TRBJ1-1; checking the TCRdb D call of TRBD1 is not possible without DNA. The CDR3 spans 15 residues. Germline CDR1 and CDR2: LGHNA and YNFKEQ. The CDR3 reads CASSQAGRLNTEAFF.

V and J are TRBV19 and TRBJ2-2; the D call of TRBD1 rests on TCRdb alone, since no DNA is present to check it. The V gene's germline CDR1 is LNHDA and CDR2 SQIVND (reference sequence). CDR3 size: 13 residues. This CDR3 reads CASSAQGNSALFF. The full variable domain, rest sourced from reference TRBV19 and TRBJ2-2, is DGGITQSPKYLFRKEGQNVTLSCEQNLNHDAMYWYRQDPGQGLRLIYYSQIVNDFQKGDIAEGYSVSREKKESFPLTVTSAQKNPTAFYLCASSAQGNSALFFGEGSRLTVL.

The chain couples TRBV7-9 to TRBJ2-7; TCRdb outputs TRBD2, but without DNA this stays unchecked. The CDR3 has 15 residues. CDR1 and CDR2 from the germline V gene are SEHNR and FQNEAQ (reference sequence). CDR3 loop: CASSATGTAYYEQYF.

The CDR3 loop is CSARDPLAGGGGEQFF. The chain couples TRBV20-1 to TRBJ2-1; the D call from TCRdb, TRBD2, cannot be confirmed without DNA. This CDR3 comprises 16 residues. Looked up from germline, CDR1 is DFQATT and CDR2 is SNEGSKA (reference sequence).